This TCR beta chain appears in the sequencing data of a study of shared clonotypes between healthy human individuals. V dropped 4 bases and J dropped 5; count of bases not matched to a gene: 5. CDR3 length: 13 amino acids. CDR1 and CDR2 from the germline V gene are LNHDA and SQIVND (reference sequence). Roughly 280 ng DNA, some 30,000 T cell genomes, went into unsorted PBMC replicate PCRs. Here immunoSEQ multiplex PCR was the method, and the copy in TCRdb shows in-frame clones only, minus some. Counted here are around 440,000 clones, 60% to 80% occurring once; the ten biggest clones make up more than 10%.

The V gene is TRBV19, the J gene TRBJ2-7; 7 bases align to TRBD1. The sample comprised PBMCs. This sequence was found in a middle-aged woman in good health. Some clones in this sample may be carry-over from other donors' samples. CDR3 sequence (DNA): TGTGCCAGTAGTAGGGGACAGCCCCACGAGCAGTACTTC. As protein: CASSRGQPHEQYF.